This is a list of T cell receptor beta chains from one sample in a study of Ad26.COV2.S vaccination and SARS-CoV-2 variants. Clones were sequenced by immunoSEQ multiplex PCR, and TCRdb holds only the in-frame ones, with some missing. The sample contains about 480,000 clones, 87% of which appear only once. The sample was peripheral blood, taken in a trial of Ad26.COV2.S vaccine versus placebo. The source is a person between 18 and 59 years old who received the Ad26.COV2.S COVID-19 vaccine or a placebo. The CDR3 runs from the conserved cysteine through the conserved F or W. The order of the fields is CDR3 DNA, CDR3 protein, V gene, clone size, CDR3 length, D gene, J gene. A D gene is named only where the DNA matches it firmly. Size values are once, few and many counts, or a class for expanded clones, and some rows have none.

cdr3_nt: TGTGCCAGCAGCCCTGGGACAGGGCCAATAAATGAGCAGTTCTTC; cdr3_aa: CASSPGTGPINEQFF; v_call: TRBV5-4; clone_size: -; cdr3_length: 15; d_call: TRBD1; j_call: TRBJ2-1
cdr3_nt: TGCGCCAGCAGCCCAACGGACAGCACAGATACGCAGTATTTT; cdr3_aa: CASSPTDSTDTQYF; v_call: TRBV5-1; clone_size: -; cdr3_length: 14; d_call: -; j_call: TRBJ2-3
cdr3_nt: TGTGCCAGCAGTTTAGGGACAGGGGGCGGCGAGCAGTACTTC; cdr3_aa: CASSLGTGGGEQYF; v_call: TRBV27; clone_size: once; cdr3_length: 14; d_call: TRBD1; j_call: TRBJ2-7
cdr3_nt: TGTGCCAGCAGCACGGTGGCGGGGGGCGTCTATGGCTACACCTTC; cdr3_aa: CASSTVAGGVYGYTF; v_call: TRBV5-5; clone_size: -; cdr3_length: 15; d_call: -; j_call: TRBJ1-2
cdr3_nt: TGTGCCAGCAGCAAAAGAGCGCTAGCCACCCAGTACTTC; cdr3_aa: CASSKRALATQYF; v_call: TRBV11-3; clone_size: -; cdr3_length: 13; d_call: -; j_call: TRBJ2-5
cdr3_nt: TGTGCCAGCAGCCAAGCGGGCGGGAGGGCCACAGATACGCAGTATTTT; cdr3_aa: CASSQAGGRATDTQYF; v_call: TRBV3-1/TRBV3-2; clone_size: few; cdr3_length: 16; d_call: TRBD2; j_call: TRBJ2-3
cdr3_nt: TGCGCCAGCAGCCACGAACTAGTTTACAATGAGCAGTTCTTC; cdr3_aa: CASSHELVYNEQFF; v_call: TRBV4-3; clone_size: -; cdr3_length: 14; d_call: -; j_call: TRBJ2-1
cdr3_nt: TGTGCCAGCAGTTATGGAGGCTACGAGCAGTACTTC; cdr3_aa: CASSYGGYEQYF; v_call: TRBV28; clone_size: -; cdr3_length: 12; d_call: -; j_call: TRBJ2-7
cdr3_nt: TGCAGCGTTGAACTAGTCTATGGCTACACCTTC; cdr3_aa: CSVELVYGYTF; v_call: TRBV29-1; clone_size: -; cdr3_length: 11; d_call: -; j_call: TRBJ1-2
cdr3_nt: TGTGCCAGCAGTGACAGGGTACCCGACGAGCCCCAGCATTTT; cdr3_aa: CASSDRVPDEPQHF; v_call: TRBV2; clone_size: -; cdr3_length: 14; d_call: -; j_call: TRBJ1-5
cdr3_nt: TGTGCCAGCAGCCCCATGATGACGGATGAAAAACTGTTTTTT; cdr3_aa: CASSPMMTDEKLFF; v_call: TRBV7-9; clone_size: -; cdr3_length: 14; d_call: -; j_call: TRBJ1-4
cdr3_nt: TGTGCCAGCAGTCGACAGATTAACTATGGCTACACCTTC; cdr3_aa: CASSRQINYGYTF; v_call: TRBV2; clone_size: -; cdr3_length: 13; d_call: -; j_call: TRBJ1-2
cdr3_nt: TGTGCCAGCGCCTCAGGGGGCGTTCGAGTGGGGAAGGGTAGCAATCAGCCCCAGCATTTT; cdr3_aa: CASASGGVRVGKGSNQPQHF; v_call: TRBV2; clone_size: few; cdr3_length: 20; d_call: TRBD1; j_call: TRBJ1-5
cdr3_nt: TGTGCCAGCAGCCGGGACTCCTTATCCTACGAGCAGTACTTC; cdr3_aa: CASSRDSLSYEQYF; v_call: TRBV7-2; clone_size: -; cdr3_length: 14; d_call: -; j_call: TRBJ2-7
cdr3_nt: TGTGCCAGCAGCCAAGTGGGGACTAGCGGGAGTCGGAATGAGCAGTTCTTC; cdr3_aa: CASSQVGTSGSRNEQFF; v_call: TRBV14; clone_size: -; cdr3_length: 17; d_call: TRBD2; j_call: TRBJ2-1
cdr3_nt: TGCAGCGGTGACGCCGGGACAGGGAATGGCTACACCTTC; cdr3_aa: CSGDAGTGNGYTF; v_call: TRBV29-1; clone_size: -; cdr3_length: 13; d_call: TRBD1; j_call: TRBJ1-2
cdr3_nt: TGTGCCAGCAGCTTAGACCAAAAGACCTACGAGCAGTACTTC; cdr3_aa: CASSLDQKTYEQYF; v_call: TRBV7-2; clone_size: -; cdr3_length: 14; d_call: -; j_call: TRBJ2-7
cdr3_nt: TGTGCCAGCAGCTTAGAGGCTAGCGGGAGGGCCCCAGATACGCAGTATTTT; cdr3_aa: CASSLEASGRAPDTQYF; v_call: TRBV7-2; clone_size: -; cdr3_length: 17; d_call: TRBD2; j_call: TRBJ2-3
cdr3_nt: TGTGCCAGCAGCTTATCACAGGGCGAGCAGTACTTC; cdr3_aa: CASSLSQGEQYF; v_call: TRBV13; clone_size: -; cdr3_length: 12; d_call: -; j_call: TRBJ2-7
cdr3_nt: TGTGCCAGCAGTGAAGGGCCTGGGGCCAACGTCCTGACTTTC; cdr3_aa: CASSEGPGANVLTF; v_call: TRBV6-1; clone_size: once; cdr3_length: 14; d_call: -; j_call: TRBJ2-6
cdr3_nt: TGTGCCAGCAGCCAAGATTTAATGAACACTGAAGCTTTCTTT; cdr3_aa: CASSQDLMNTEAFF; v_call: TRBV3-1/TRBV3-2; clone_size: -; cdr3_length: 14; d_call: -; j_call: TRBJ1-1
cdr3_nt: TGTGCCAGCAGTTTAGGACAGGGCGACAATCAGCCCCAGCATTTT; cdr3_aa: CASSLGQGDNQPQHF; v_call: TRBV28; clone_size: -; cdr3_length: 15; d_call: TRBD1; j_call: TRBJ1-5
cdr3_nt: TGTGCCAGCAGTACACAGGGGAGCAATGAGCAGTTCTTC; cdr3_aa: CASSTQGSNEQFF; v_call: TRBV28; clone_size: -; cdr3_length: 13; d_call: TRBD1; j_call: TRBJ2-1
cdr3_nt: TGCACCAGGGGACTAGCGGTGAACACCGGGGAGCTGTTTTTT; cdr3_aa: CTRGLAVNTGELFF; v_call: TRBV1; clone_size: -; cdr3_length: 14; d_call: -; j_call: TRBJ2-2
cdr3_nt: TGTGCCAGCAGTACAGGGGGCGTAGCTAACTATGGCTACACCTTC; cdr3_aa: CASSTGGVANYGYTF; v_call: TRBV28; clone_size: -; cdr3_length: 15; d_call: TRBD1; j_call: TRBJ1-2
cdr3_nt: TGTGCCAGCAGTTCCCAGGGGCTCTACGAGCAGTACTTC; cdr3_aa: CASSSQGLYEQYF; v_call: TRBV28; clone_size: -; cdr3_length: 13; d_call: -; j_call: TRBJ2-7
cdr3_nt: TGTGCCAGCAGTGGCATCCGGGACAGCGAGCAGTTCTTC; cdr3_aa: CASSGIRDSEQFF; v_call: TRBV12-3/TRBV12-4; clone_size: -; cdr3_length: 13; d_call: TRBD1; j_call: TRBJ2-1
cdr3_nt: TGTGCCAGCAGTCTGGGGACTAGCGGGAGTTATGAGCAGTTCTTC; cdr3_aa: CASSLGTSGSYEQFF; v_call: TRBV28; clone_size: -; cdr3_length: 15; d_call: TRBD2; j_call: TRBJ2-1
cdr3_nt: TGTGCCAGCAGGGAGACACCCCTCGCCGGGGAGCTGTTTTTT; cdr3_aa: CASRETPLAGELFF; v_call: TRBV7-9; clone_size: -; cdr3_length: 14; d_call: -; j_call: TRBJ2-2
cdr3_nt: TGTGCCAGCAGATTGACAGGGGGCGGTGAAAAACTGTTTTTT; cdr3_aa: CASRLTGGGEKLFF; v_call: TRBV5-8; clone_size: -; cdr3_length: 14; d_call: TRBD1; j_call: TRBJ1-4
cdr3_nt: TGTGCCAGTACCTCTCGGGGGCGTAATTCACCCCTCCACTTT; cdr3_aa: CASTSRGRNSPLHF; v_call: TRBV19; clone_size: once; cdr3_length: 14; d_call: -; j_call: TRBJ1-6
cdr3_nt: TGTGCCAGCAAACCTTGGACAGGGGGGTACGAGCAGTACTTC; cdr3_aa: CASKPWTGGYEQYF; v_call: TRBV27; clone_size: -; cdr3_length: 14; d_call: TRBD1; j_call: TRBJ2-7
cdr3_nt: TGTGCCAGCAGCTTACTAGCGGGAGATATGGATACGCAGTATTTT; cdr3_aa: CASSLLAGDMDTQYF; v_call: TRBV3-1/TRBV3-2; clone_size: -; cdr3_length: 15; d_call: TRBD2; j_call: TRBJ2-3
cdr3_nt: TGTGCCTGGAGTGTACGCGGGATTGGATATGGCTACACCTTC; cdr3_aa: CAWSVRGIGYGYTF; v_call: TRBV30; clone_size: -; cdr3_length: 14; d_call: -; j_call: TRBJ1-2
cdr3_nt: TGTGCCAGCAGTCCCAGGAGGGGGCGGCCGCTCTCTGGGGCCAACGTCCTGACTTTC; cdr3_aa: CASSPRRGRPLSGANVLTF; v_call: TRBV28; clone_size: -; cdr3_length: 19; d_call: -; j_call: TRBJ2-6
cdr3_nt: TGTGCCAGCAGTGACCCCGTGGGGGGCTACACCTTC; cdr3_aa: CASSDPVGGYTF; v_call: TRBV6-2/TRBV6-3; clone_size: -; cdr3_length: 12; d_call: -; j_call: TRBJ1-2
cdr3_nt: TGTGCCACCAGTGATCCCGGGACTGTCTTTGGCGAGCAGTTCTTC; cdr3_aa: CATSDPGTVFGEQFF; v_call: TRBV24-1; clone_size: -; cdr3_length: 15; d_call: -; j_call: TRBJ2-1
cdr3_nt: TGTGCCAGCAGTGAAGGGCAGGGTCGCGAAAAACTGTTTTTT; cdr3_aa: CASSEGQGREKLFF; v_call: TRBV6-1; clone_size: once; cdr3_length: 14; d_call: -; j_call: TRBJ1-4
cdr3_nt: TGTGCTAGTGGTTCCGGGACAGGGGTAAGTGAAGCTTTCTTT; cdr3_aa: CASGSGTGVSEAFF; v_call: TRBV12-5; clone_size: -; cdr3_length: 14; d_call: TRBD1; j_call: TRBJ1-1
cdr3_nt: TGTGCCAGCAGCCGCTTGGAGACACAAGAGACCCAGTACTTC; cdr3_aa: CASSRLETQETQYF; v_call: TRBV21-1; clone_size: -; cdr3_length: 14; d_call: -; j_call: TRBJ2-5
cdr3_nt: TGTGCCACCAGCAACGACAGGGGCGGTCAGCCCCAGCATTTT; cdr3_aa: CATSNDRGGQPQHF; v_call: TRBV15; clone_size: -; cdr3_length: 14; d_call: TRBD1; j_call: TRBJ1-5
cdr3_nt: TGTGCCATCAGTGAGGGCAGACAGGGCACTGAAGCTTTCTTT; cdr3_aa: CAISEGRQGTEAFF; v_call: TRBV10-3; clone_size: -; cdr3_length: 14; d_call: TRBD1; j_call: TRBJ1-1
cdr3_nt: TGCGCCAGCAGCGGACCGGGACTAGCGGGAGAGCAGTTCTTC; cdr3_aa: CASSGPGLAGEQFF; v_call: TRBV5-1; clone_size: -; cdr3_length: 14; d_call: TRBD2; j_call: TRBJ2-1
cdr3_nt: TGTGCCAGCAGGTGGACTAGCGGCTACGAGCAGTACTTC; cdr3_aa: CASRWTSGYEQYF; v_call: TRBV12-3/TRBV12-4; clone_size: -; cdr3_length: 13; d_call: TRBD2; j_call: TRBJ2-7
cdr3_nt: TGTGCCAGCAGCTTGATTACAGTGGGGACACTTGGAAACACCATATATTTT; cdr3_aa: CASSLITVGTLGNTIYF; v_call: TRBV5-5; clone_size: -; cdr3_length: 17; d_call: -; j_call: TRBJ1-3
cdr3_nt: TGTGCCAGCAGCTTGGATGTAGGAACTCTCTACGAGCAGTACTTC; cdr3_aa: CASSLDVGTLYEQYF; v_call: TRBV7-9; clone_size: -; cdr3_length: 15; d_call: -; j_call: TRBJ2-7
cdr3_nt: TGTGCCAGCAGTTTAAAAATAGGGGGTGGCTACACCTTC; cdr3_aa: CASSLKIGGGYTF; v_call: TRBV28; clone_size: -; cdr3_length: 13; d_call: -; j_call: TRBJ1-2
cdr3_nt: TGTGCCAGCAGTGGCACCCTACAGAGCCTCACCCTTGAAGCTTTCTTT; cdr3_aa: CASSGTLQSLTLEAFF; v_call: TRBV28; clone_size: -; cdr3_length: 16; d_call: -; j_call: TRBJ1-1
cdr3_nt: TGTGCCAGCAGCTTAGTATCTAATGAAAAACTGTTTTTT; cdr3_aa: CASSLVSNEKLFF; v_call: TRBV7-9; clone_size: -; cdr3_length: 13; d_call: -; j_call: TRBJ1-4
cdr3_nt: TGTGCCAGCAGCGTAGATGGCGGTTATCAGCCCCAGCATTTT; cdr3_aa: CASSVDGGYQPQHF; v_call: TRBV9; clone_size: -; cdr3_length: 14; d_call: -; j_call: TRBJ1-5
cdr3_nt: TGTGCCAGTAGTCAGGTCAGGGGAGGCAATCAGCCCCAGCATTTT; cdr3_aa: CASSQVRGGNQPQHF; v_call: TRBV19; clone_size: -; cdr3_length: 15; d_call: -; j_call: TRBJ1-5
cdr3_nt: TGCGCCAGCAGTCCTGCCCTGAATCAGCCCCAGCATTTT; cdr3_aa: CASSPALNQPQHF; v_call: TRBV4-3; clone_size: -; cdr3_length: 13; d_call: -; j_call: TRBJ1-5